The 19 T cell receptor beta chains below all came from one sample that was sequenced in a study of T cell clonality in common variable immunodeficiency. TCRdb's copy holds only in-frame clones and misses some; the assay was immunoSEQ multiplex PCR. Recorded here are some 60,000 clones, none singletons. The sequencing sample was made of peripheral blood mononuclear cells. The source of these receptors is a person between 18 and 75 years old in good health.

This clone was observed many times. The CDR3 here is CAISPSVFSYNEQFF. CDR3 DNA, as far as it was read: TGTGCCATCAGCCCTAGCGTATTCTCCTACAATGAG. The rearrangement links TRBV10-3 to TRBJ2-1; D possibly corresponds to TRBD2 (6 bases). The CDR3 is cut off 3 residues early in the read; its end comes from the germline J gene. V was trimmed by 6 bases and J by 0 bases, leaving 12 bases between them. Germline CDR1 and CDR2: ENHRY and SYGVKD. The CDR3 contains 15 residues.

This clone was seen ten or more times. The CDR3 end falls 3 residues outside the read, so it is completed with the germline J gene. The rearrangement links TRBV4-1 to TRBJ1-4, with 7 positions matching TRBD1. The ends lost 4 bases at V and 7 bases at J; junction bases unmatched: 6. The CDR3 spans 14 residues. The germline gives CDR1 MGHRA, CDR2 YSYEKL. Incomplete CDR3 DNA: TGCGCCAGCAGCCGAACAGGGGCGGGTGAAAAA. Protein: CASSRTGAGEK. The full CDR3 is CASSRTGAGEKLFF.

This clone was picked up many times. The sequenced fragment ends 3 residues before the CDR3 boundary, so the rest is inferred from the germline J gene. The chain links TRBV20-1 to TRBJ2-1, with a possible D match to TRBD2 (6 bases). The germline V gene encodes CDR1 DFQATT and CDR2 SNEGSKA (reference sequence). CDR3 size: 13 residues. Trimming removed 3 bases at V and 8 bases at J, with 14 bases between. This CDR3 is CSARGTVRDEQFF. The part of the CDR3 DNA that was read is TGCAGTGCTAGGGGGACTGTTCGCGATGAG.

The table lists this clone with many counts. The CDR3 extends 3 residues past the end of the read, so its final part is completed from the germline J gene. This chain connects TRBV7-2 to TRBJ1-1; tentatively, D is TRBD1 (6 bases). The CDR3 has 13 amino acids. Looked up from germline, CDR1 is SGHTA and CDR2 is FQGNSA. CDR3 in amino acids: CASSPQTGPEAFF. CDR3 bases read: TGTGCCAGCAGCCCCCAGACAGGTCCCGAA.

In this sample, this clone turned up many times. The read ends 3 residues shy of where the CDR3 ends; the end is completed using the germline J gene. This chain links TRBV7-9 with TRBJ2-5; D is perhaps TRBD2 (6 bases). The germline CDR1 and CDR2 sequences are SEHNR and FQNEAQ (reference sequence). The germline V and J ends were trimmed by 1 base and 4 bases, with 13 bases remaining between them. The CDR3 sequence is 15 residues long. The sequenced part of the CDR3 DNA is TGTGCCAGCAGCTTAGAGGCGGGAATCGGAGAGACC. It is translated as CASSLEAGIGET. The whole CDR3 is CASSLEAGIGETQYF.

This clone was recorded many times. The CDR3 extends 3 residues past the end of the read, so its final part is completed from the germline J gene. J is TRBJ2-7 and V is TRBV29-1; TRBD2 matches at 11 bases. The CDR3 totals 13 residues. Germline assignment: CDR1 SQVTM and CDR2 ANQGSEA. With V trimmed by 7 bases and J by 6 bases, 8 bases remained unmatched. CDR3 DNA, as far as it was read: TGCAGCGCCTATCTAGCGGGAGGCGGCGAG. Protein sequence: CSAYLAGGGE. The whole CDR3 protein is CSAYLAGGGEQYF.

The table lists this clone with many counts. The sequence runs out 3 residues before the end of the CDR3; the remainder is reconstructed from the germline J gene. This chain joins TRBV10-1 and TRBJ2-5, with 9 positions matching TRBD2. With 2 bases clipped from V and 2 bases from J, the junction kept 3 bases outside the gene matches. Germline values: CDR1 WNHNN, CDR2 SYGVQD (reference sequence). CDR3 length: 15 residues. Partial CDR3 DNA: TGCGCCAGCAGTGAGGGGCTAGCGGGGCAAGAGACC. Protein: CASSEGLAGQET. The full CDR3 is CASSEGLAGQETQYF.

This clone was seen repeatedly, ten times or more. The read ends 3 residues before the CDR3 terminus; that terminus is restored from the germline J gene. J is TRBJ2-2 and V is TRBV7-9, with D perhaps TRBD2 (5 bases). From germline, CDR1 is SEHNR and CDR2 FQNEAQ (reference sequence). The CDR3 consists of 15 residues. Trimming removed 2 bases at V and 1 base at J, with 8 bases between. The CDR3 DNA, read in part, is TGTGCCAGCAGCTTATCGGGGAGGAACACCGGGGAG. As protein: CASSLSGRNTGE. The entire CDR3 sequence reads CASSLSGRNTGELFF.

Many counts were recorded for this clone. The observed sequence ends 3 residues before the CDR3 terminus, with the missing tail filled in from the germline J gene. The V gene is TRBV20-1, the J gene TRBJ2-2, with 10 bases matching TRBD2. CDR3 length: 15 residues. The germline V gene encodes CDR1 DFQATT and CDR2 SNEGSKA (reference sequence). The V segment lost 1 base and the J segment 6 bases; nucleotides outside the gene matches: 5. The part of the CDR3 DNA that was read is TGCAGTGCTAGAGTAGCACTAGCGGGATCCGGGGAG. This sequence encodes CSARVALAGSGE. The full-length CDR3 reads as CSARVALAGSGELFF.

This clone was picked up many times. The read ends 3 residues early relative to the CDR3; the germline J gene fills the gap. This chain connects TRBV12-3 or TRBV12-4 to TRBJ2-7; TRBD1 aligns across 10 bases. Trimming cost V 6 bases and J 2 bases; bases outside gene matches: 7. The CDR3 length is 15 residues. CDR3 DNA (partial): TGTGCCAGCAGCATTGCGGGACAGGGGACCTACGAG. It encodes CASSIAGQGTYE. The full CDR3 sequence reads CASSIAGQGTYEQYF.

This clone was picked up many times. The observed sequence ends 3 residues before the CDR3 terminus, with the missing tail filled in from the germline J gene. This chain links TRBV30 with TRBJ2-2; 15 nucleotides line up with TRBD2. Germline loops: CDR1 GTSNPN, CDR2 SVGIG (reference sequence). Trimming took 0 bases from V and 0 from J; bases not matched to a gene: 8. This CDR3 comprises 20 residues. The DNA read from the CDR3 is TGTGCCTGGAGTGTGGACCCGGGACTAGCGGGAGGCGCGAACACCGGGGAG. Translation: CAWSVDPGLAGGANTGE. The full CDR3 protein reads CAWSVDPGLAGGANTGELFF.

This clone was seen repeatedly, ten times or more. The CDR3: CASVQREGPETQYF. The CDR3 bases that were read are TGTGCCAGCGTTCAGCGGGAGGGCCCCGAGACC. This sequence joins TRBV13 and TRBJ2-5, with 10 positions matching TRBD2. The CDR3 goes on 3 residues after the read ends, and that part is filled in from the germline J gene. In germline, CDR1 is PRHDT, CDR2 FYEKMQ (reference sequence). V gave up 8 bases and J gave up 5 bases; unmatched junction bases: 8. CDR3 length: 14 amino acids.

This clone was detected only a few times. With the read ending 3 residues before the CDR3 end, the germline J gene is used to fill in that end. The chain recombines TRBV30 with TRBJ1-2; tentatively, D is TRBD1 (5 bases). The V gene's germline CDR1 is GTSNPN and CDR2 SVGIG (reference sequence). CDR3 length: 14 amino acids. This CDR3 is CAWISVGGADTYTF. The sequenced CDR3 bases are TGTGCCTGGATCTCGGTCGGGGGAGCAGATACC.

This clone was seen many times. The DNA ends 3 residues before the CDR3 does, and the rest of the CDR3 is filled in from the germline J gene. The rearrangement uses TRBV30 and TRBJ1-2; 7 nucleotides align to TRBD1. V lost 3 bases and J lost 6; bases outside the gene matches: 4. Germline-derived CDR1 and CDR2 are GTSNPN and SVGIG (reference sequence). The CDR3 is 12 amino acids. The CDR3 sequence: CAWRLGGNGYTF. The sequenced part of the CDR3 DNA is TGTGCCTGGAGATTAGGGGGCAATGGC.

This clone was seen at least ten times. The sequenced fragment ends 3 residues before the CDR3 boundary, so the rest is inferred from the germline J gene. The gene calls are TRBV18 and TRBJ2-3, with 11 bases that match TRBD2. V was pared by 3 bases and J by 2 bases, with 7 bases of the junction left unmatched. This CDR3 has 17 residues. Germline CDR1 reads KGHSH; CDR2 reads LQKENI. Incomplete CDR3 DNA: TGTGCCAGCTCACCGACCGGGACTAGCGGACACACAGATACG. It encodes CASSPTGTSGHTDT. The complete CDR3 sequence is CASSPTGTSGHTDTQYF.

A few counts support this clone. The observed sequence ends 3 residues before the CDR3 terminus, with the missing tail filled in from the germline J gene. The J gene is TRBJ2-7, the V gene TRBV20-1, with 10 bases lining up with TRBD2. Germline values: CDR1 DFQATT, CDR2 SNEGSKA (reference sequence). The CDR3 is 13 residues long. CDR3 DNA (partial): TGCAGCTCACAGCGGGAGGGCCGGGACGAG. Translating gives CSSQREGRDE. The whole CDR3 sequence reads CSSQREGRDEQYF.

A remark on this clone: The read terminates 3 residues ahead of where the CDR3 ends, so the germline J gene completes it. V gene TRBV20-1 combines with J gene TRBJ1-1, with D possibly matching TRBD1 (5 bases). The CDR3 loop spans 15 amino acids. The germline gives CDR1 DFQATT, CDR2 SNEGSKA (reference sequence). Trimming cost V 0 bases and J 2 bases, with 13 bases left between them. CDR3 DNA, as far as it was read: TGCAGTGCTAGAGAGAGGGGATTCGCCAACACTGAA. It is translated as CSARERGFANTE. The whole CDR3 reads CSARERGFANTEAFF.

There are many counts of this clone. The CDR3 end is not reached by the read, which stops 3 residues before it; the germline J gene fills it in. Additional DNA sequences in this sample encode the identical CDR3. The V and J genes are TRBV18 and TRBJ2-5; the D is unclear. This CDR3 comprises 11 residues. From germline, CDR1 is KGHSH and CDR2 LQKENI. Trimming removed 4 bases at V and 2 bases at J, with 2 bases between. The sequenced part of the CDR3 DNA is TGTGCCAGCTCACTACAAGAGACC. Translating it yields CASSLQET. The CDR3, in full, reads CASSLQETQYF.

The sample holds many counts of this clone. Coverage ceases 3 residues before the CDR3 finishes, and the germline J gene fills in the end. The V call is TRBV7-9, the J call TRBJ2-1; 7 bases are a match to TRBD2. Germline loops: CDR1 SEHNR, CDR2 FQNEAQ (reference sequence). J was trimmed by 7 bases and V by 1 base; bases with no gene match: 4. The CDR3 consists of 14 residues. The CDR3 DNA, read in part, is TGTGCCAGCAGCTTAGTGCTAGCGGAGAATGAG. It yields the protein CASSLVLAENE. The CDR3 as a whole reads CASSLVLAENEQFF.